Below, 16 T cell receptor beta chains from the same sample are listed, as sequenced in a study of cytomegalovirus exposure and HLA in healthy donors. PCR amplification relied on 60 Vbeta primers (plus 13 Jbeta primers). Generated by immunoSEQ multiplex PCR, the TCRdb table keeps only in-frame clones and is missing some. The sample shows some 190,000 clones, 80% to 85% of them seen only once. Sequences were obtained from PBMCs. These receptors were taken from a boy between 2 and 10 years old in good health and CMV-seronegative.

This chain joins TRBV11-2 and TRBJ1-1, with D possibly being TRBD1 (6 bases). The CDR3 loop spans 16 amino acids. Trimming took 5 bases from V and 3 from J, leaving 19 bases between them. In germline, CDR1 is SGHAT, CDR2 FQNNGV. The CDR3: CASSQDSTGEDTEAFF. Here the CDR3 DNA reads TGTGCCAGCAGCCAAGACTCGACAGGAGAGGACACTGAAGCTTTCTTT.

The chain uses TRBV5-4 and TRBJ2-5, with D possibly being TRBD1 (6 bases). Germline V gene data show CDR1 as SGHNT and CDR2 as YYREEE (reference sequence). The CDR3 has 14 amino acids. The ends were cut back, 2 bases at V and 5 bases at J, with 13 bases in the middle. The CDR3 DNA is TGTGCCAGCAGCTTTTCCAGGGGTGGGGAGACCCAGTACTTC. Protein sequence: CASSFSRGGETQYF.

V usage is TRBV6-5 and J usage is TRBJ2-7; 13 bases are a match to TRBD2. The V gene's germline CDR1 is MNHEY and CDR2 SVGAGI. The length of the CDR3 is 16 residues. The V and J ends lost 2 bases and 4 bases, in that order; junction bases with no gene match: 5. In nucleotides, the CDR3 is TGTGCCAGCAGTTACCCGGGACTAGCGGGGAGATACGAGCAGTACGTC. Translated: CASSYPGLAGRYEQYV.

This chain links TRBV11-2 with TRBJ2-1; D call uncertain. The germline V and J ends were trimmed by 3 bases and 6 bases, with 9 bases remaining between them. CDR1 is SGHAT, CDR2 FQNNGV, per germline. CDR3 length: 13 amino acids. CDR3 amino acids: CASSFGRANEQFF. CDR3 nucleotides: TGTGCCAGCAGCTTTGGGCGAGCCAATGAGCAGTTCTTC.

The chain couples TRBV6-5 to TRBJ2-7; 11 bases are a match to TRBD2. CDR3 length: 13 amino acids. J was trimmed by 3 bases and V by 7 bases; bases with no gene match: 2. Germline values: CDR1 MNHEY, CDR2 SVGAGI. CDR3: CASKGLADYEQYF. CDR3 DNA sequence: TGTGCCAGCAAGGGACTAGCGGACTACGAGCAGTACTTC.

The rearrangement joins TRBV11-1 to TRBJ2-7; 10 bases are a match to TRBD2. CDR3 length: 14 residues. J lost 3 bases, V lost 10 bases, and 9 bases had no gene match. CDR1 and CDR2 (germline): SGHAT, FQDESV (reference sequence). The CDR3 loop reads CAIFSRTSGYEQYV. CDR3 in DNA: TGTGCCATTTTCAGCAGGACTAGCGGCTACGAGCAGTACGTC.

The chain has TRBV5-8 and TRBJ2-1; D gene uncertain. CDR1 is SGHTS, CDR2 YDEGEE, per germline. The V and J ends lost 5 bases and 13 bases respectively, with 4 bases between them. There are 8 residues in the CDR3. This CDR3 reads CASRRQFF. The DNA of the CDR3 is TGTGCCAGCAGGAGACAGTTCTTC. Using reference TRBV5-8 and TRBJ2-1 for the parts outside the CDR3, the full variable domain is EAGVTQSPTHLIKTRGQQATLRCSPISGHTSVYWYQQALGLGLQFLLWYDEGEERNRGNFPPRFSGRQFPNYSSELNVNALELEDSALYLCASRRQFFGPGTRLTVL.

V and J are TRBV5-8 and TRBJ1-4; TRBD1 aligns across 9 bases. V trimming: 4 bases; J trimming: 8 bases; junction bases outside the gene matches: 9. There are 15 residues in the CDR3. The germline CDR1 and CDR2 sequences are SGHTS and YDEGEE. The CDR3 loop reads CASSPRDRAGEKLFF. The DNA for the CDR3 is TGTGCCAGCAGCCCCCGGGACAGGGCAGGGGAAAAACTGTTTTTT.

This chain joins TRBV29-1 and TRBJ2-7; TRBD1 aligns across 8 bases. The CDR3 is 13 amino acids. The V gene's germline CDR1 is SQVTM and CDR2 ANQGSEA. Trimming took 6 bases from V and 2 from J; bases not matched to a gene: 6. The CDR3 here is CSVAQGVAYEQYF. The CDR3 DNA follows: TGCAGCGTCGCACAGGGGGTGGCCTACGAGCAGTACTTC.

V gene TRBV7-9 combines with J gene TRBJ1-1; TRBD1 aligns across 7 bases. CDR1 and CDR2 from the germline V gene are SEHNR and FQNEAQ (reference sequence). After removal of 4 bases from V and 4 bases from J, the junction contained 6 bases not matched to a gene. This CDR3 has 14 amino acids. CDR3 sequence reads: CASSSLGQSTEAFF. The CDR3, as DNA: TGTGCCAGCAGCTCTTTGGGACAGTCCACTGAAGCTTTCTTT.

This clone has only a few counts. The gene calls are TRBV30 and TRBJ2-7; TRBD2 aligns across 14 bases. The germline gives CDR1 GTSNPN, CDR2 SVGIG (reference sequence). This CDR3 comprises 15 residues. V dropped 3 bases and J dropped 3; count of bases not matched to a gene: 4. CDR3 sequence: CAWRGGLAGVYEQYF. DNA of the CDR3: TGTGCCTGGAGGGGGGGACTAGCGGGAGTCTACGAGCAGTACTTC.

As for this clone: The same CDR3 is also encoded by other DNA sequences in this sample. The CDR3 nucleotides are TGTGCCAGCAGCCCTGGGACAGAGAACACTGAAGCTTTCTTT. Translating it yields CASSPGTENTEAFF. The rearrangement joins TRBV7-6 to TRBJ1-1, with 7 bases matching TRBD1. V was pared by 5 bases and J by 1 base, with 4 bases of the junction left unmatched. This CDR3 contains 14 residues. Germline V gives CDR1 SGHVS, CDR2 FNYEAQ.

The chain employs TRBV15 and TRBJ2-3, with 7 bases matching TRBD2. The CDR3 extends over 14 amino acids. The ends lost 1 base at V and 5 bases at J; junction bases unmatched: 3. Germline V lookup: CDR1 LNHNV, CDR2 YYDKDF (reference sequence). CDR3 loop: CATSRVGGGDTQYF. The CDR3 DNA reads TGTGCCACCAGCAGAGTGGGGGGGGGAGATACGCAGTATTTT.

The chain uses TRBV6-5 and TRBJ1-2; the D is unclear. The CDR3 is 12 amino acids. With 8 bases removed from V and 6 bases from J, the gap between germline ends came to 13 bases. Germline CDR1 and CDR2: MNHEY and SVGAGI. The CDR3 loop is CASHSEWDGYTF. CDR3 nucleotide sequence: TGTGCCAGCCACTCGGAGTGGGATGGCTACACCTTC.

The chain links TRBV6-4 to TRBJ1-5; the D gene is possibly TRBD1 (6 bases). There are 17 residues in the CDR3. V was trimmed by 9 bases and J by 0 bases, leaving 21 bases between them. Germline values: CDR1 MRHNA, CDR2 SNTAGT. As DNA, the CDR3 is TGTGCCAGACGGGACCGTGAAGACAGGTATAGCAATCAGCCCCAGCATTTT. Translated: CARRDREDRYSNQPQHF.

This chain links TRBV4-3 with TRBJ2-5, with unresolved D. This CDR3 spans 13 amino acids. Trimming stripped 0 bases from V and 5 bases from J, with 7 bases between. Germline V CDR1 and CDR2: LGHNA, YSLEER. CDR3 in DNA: TGCGCCAGCAGCCAAGATTTGGAGGAGACCCAGTACTTC. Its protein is CASSQDLEETQYF.